These 13 T cell receptor beta chains were sequenced from one sample in a study of technical replicates of blood from several donors. This table comes from immunoSEQ multiplex PCR, and its TCRdb copy is limited to in-frame clones, with some not included. The sample contains roughly 81,000 clones, 95% to 98% of which appear only once. Specimen: T cells isolated from PBMCs. These TCRs come from a human donor in good health.

The chain links TRBV23-1 to TRBJ2-7; D call uncertain. TRBV23-1 is an open reading frame whose function is uncertain. Trimming removed 2 bases at V and 4 bases at J, with 9 bases between. The CDR3 totals 13 residues. The CDR3 DNA follows: TGCGCCAGCAGTCAACCTTACGAGTACGAGCAGTACTTC. Amino acids: CASSQPYEYEQYF.

This sequence joins TRBV9 and TRBJ1-2; D is undetermined. CDR3 length equals 12 residues. V was pared by 4 bases and J by 6 bases, with 10 bases between. Germline CDR1 is SGDLS and CDR2 is YYNGEE. DNA for the CDR3: TGTGCCAGCAGCCCCCATTTAGATGGCTACACCTTC. Amino acids: CASSPHLDGYTF.

This chain joins TRBV5-1 and TRBJ2-7, with D perhaps matching TRBD2 (5 bases). The germline V gene encodes CDR1 SGHRS and CDR2 YFSETQ. The CDR3 runs 14 residues. Trimming cost V 1 base and J 3 bases, with 11 bases left between them. Written as DNA, the CDR3 is TGCGCCAGCAGCTTGTGGCATAGCGTCTACGAGCAGTACTTC. It specifies CASSLWHSVYEQYF.

The rearrangement uses TRBV7-9 and TRBJ2-2; D unclear. Germline V gene data show CDR1 as SEHNR and CDR2 as FQNEAQ (reference sequence). Deletions cut 1 base from V and 4 bases from J, with 7 bases between. This CDR3 comprises 14 residues. The CDR3 DNA reads as TGTGCCAGCAGCTTAGGGTCGGTCACCGGGGAGCTGTTTTTT. This gives the protein CASSLGSVTGELFF. Looking up the rest from reference TRBV7-9 and TRBJ2-2 gives the full variable domain: DTGVSQNPRHKITKRGQNVTFRCDPISEHNRLYWYRQTLGQGPEFLTYFQNEAQLEKSRLLSDRFSAERPKGSFSTLEIQRTEQGDSAMYLCASSLGSVTGELFFGEGSRLTVL.

The chain is built from TRBV27 and TRBJ2-1; 9 bases match TRBD1. The CDR3 spans 15 residues. The ends lost 3 bases at V and 3 bases at J; junction bases unmatched: 3. Germline values: CDR1 MNHEY, CDR2 SMNVEV (reference sequence). CDR3 region: CASSFGTGSYNEQFF. The CDR3 nucleotides read TGTGCCAGCAGTTTTGGGACAGGGAGCTACAATGAGCAGTTCTTC.

V gene TRBV11-2 combines with J gene TRBJ2-2; a possible D gene is TRBD2 (5 bases). Trimming removed 3 bases from V and 3 bases from J, with 14 bases in between. The CDR3 is 16 amino acids. Germline CDR1 is SGHAT and CDR2 is FQNNGV. The CDR3 here is CASSFGSGWDTGELFF. DNA for the CDR3: TGTGCCAGCAGCTTTGGGTCGGGGTGGGACACCGGGGAGCTGTTTTTT.

The chain recombines TRBV6-5 with TRBJ2-1, with 7 positions matching TRBD2. J lost 6 bases, V lost 8 bases, and 7 bases had no gene match. This CDR3 has 13 residues. Germline CDR1 MNHEY, CDR2 SVGAGI. CDR3 sequence: CASSNGGSNEQFF. The CDR3 nucleotides read TGTGCCAGCTCCAACGGCGGGAGCAATGAGCAGTTCTTC.

The rearrangement uses TRBV5-1 and TRBJ2-4; perhaps TRBD1 as D (6 bases). The CDR3 totals 15 residues. V lost 1 base and J lost 6, with 14 bases in between. CDR1 is SGHRS and CDR2 is YFSETQ in the germline V gene. CDR3 in amino acids: CASSLSGDRGNIQYF. The CDR3 nucleotides are TGCGCCAGCAGCTTGTCAGGGGATCGCGGAAACATTCAGTACTTC.

The V call is TRBV7-2, the J call TRBJ2-7, with 11 bases fitting TRBD2. With 2 bases clipped from V and 3 bases from J, the junction kept 3 bases outside the gene matches. Per the germline V gene, CDR1 is SGHTA and CDR2 is FQGNSA. The CDR3 is 15 residues long. This chain's CDR3 is CASSLTSGSNYEQYF. The DNA of the CDR3 is TGTGCCAGCAGCTTAACTAGCGGGAGTAACTACGAGCAGTACTTC.

V is TRBV6-6 and J is TRBJ1-4, with 7 nucleotides matching TRBD1. The junction had 5 bases not matched to a gene; V was cut back by 7 bases and J by 3 bases. Germline CDR1 MNHNY, CDR2 SVGAGI (reference sequence). The CDR3 is 14 residues long. CDR3 sequence (DNA): TGTGCCAGCAAGTTGGGGACAGCTAATGAAAAACTGTTTTTT. Encoded protein: CASKLGTANEKLFF.

The chain employs TRBV18 and TRBJ2-2, with a tentative D call TRBD2 (6 bases). V gave up 0 bases and J gave up 6 bases, with 14 bases separating them. Germline CDR1 and CDR2: KGHSH and LQKENI. The CDR3 is 16 amino acids. The CDR3 DNA sequence: TGTGCCAGCTCACCACCCTCACAAGAGCGGGCCGGGGAGCTGTTTTTT. This gives the protein CASSPPSQERAGELFF.

The chain links TRBV6-5 to TRBJ2-2, with 10 bases matching TRBD2. Looked up from germline, CDR1 is MNHEY and CDR2 is SVGAGI. V trimming: 2 bases; J trimming: 8 bases; junction bases outside the gene matches: 5. CDR3 size: 15 residues. In nucleotides, the CDR3 is TGTGCCAGCAGTTACAGCGGGGGGGCCACAGGGGAGCTGTTTTTT. Protein sequence: CASSYSGGATGELFF.

This chain joins TRBV28 and TRBJ2-5; no clear D gene. Germline loops: CDR1 MDHEN, CDR2 SYDVKM. This CDR3 has 14 residues. Trimming stripped 4 bases from V and 1 base from J, with 10 bases between. This CDR3 is CASSWAGSQETQYF. In DNA, the CDR3 is TGTGCCAGCAGTTGGGCAGGCTCCCAAGAGACCCAGTACTTC.